This TCR beta chain was obtained from a study of T-cell reconstitution after alpha-beta-depleted transplantation in children. Unique molecular identifiers were incorporated when the TCRbeta library was constructed. A single record per CDR3 protein comes from TCRdb applying MiXCR to the PCR reads. This sample has over 200,000 distinct CDR3 sequences; around 9.5% occur once, and the top ten carry approximately 6.6%. This clonotype has at least ten counts. With V trimmed by 8 bases and J by 1 base, 20 bases remained unmatched. This CDR3 is built from 18 residues. CDR1 is MNHEY and CDR2 is SVGEGT in the germline V gene.

The clonotype was recovered from a human donor who donated a stem cell graft to a child with acute lymphoblastic leukemia. The chain links TRBV6-2 or TRBV6-3 to TRBJ2-7; the match to TRBD2 covers 7 bases. This sample comprised PBMCs from the stem cell graft donor, obtained from the stem cell graft. CDR3: CASSDAPLAVAVSYEQYF. The DNA of the CDR3 is TGTGCCAGCTCCGACGCCCCCCTAGCGGTAGCGGTTTCCTACGAGCAGTACTTC.